The 10 T cell receptor beta chains given below trace back to one sample, sequenced in a study of human T cells and chemical hapten exposure. TCRdb independently ran MiXCR on the RACE reads; one entry per CDR3 protein. The sample has about 120,000 distinct CDR3 sequences, approximately 10% seen once. Time point specified: patch test 3, about 24 weeks after DPC sensitization. Treatment meaning: therapeutic diphenylcyclopropenone sensitization with weekly scalp DPC. The material sequenced was whole blood, taken in connection with sensitization to the hapten diphenylcyclopropenone (DPC). These TCRs come from a woman aged 50 to 65 with alopecia areata. Some clones in this sample may be carry-over from other donors' samples.

This clonotype was counted between two and nine times. The chain carries TRBV29-1 and TRBJ1-2, with D unresolved. Looked up from germline, CDR1 is SQVTM and CDR2 is ANQGSEA. V lost 1 base and J lost 1, with 10 bases in between. The CDR3 consists of 14 residues. The CDR3 coding sequence is TGCAGCGTTGAAGGCGCAGAAGATAACTATGGCTACACCTTC. As protein: CSVEGAEDNYGYTF.

The V call is TRBV13, the J call TRBJ2-3; the D gene is possibly TRBD2 (6 bases). V lost 5 bases to trimming and J lost 0 bases, with 15 bases between them. The germline gives CDR1 PRHDT, CDR2 FYEKMQ (reference sequence). There are 16 residues in the CDR3. Here the CDR3 reads CASSPGTVSSTDTQYF. The CDR3 DNA follows: TGTGCCAGCAGCCCCGGGACTGTCTCTAGCACAGATACGCAGTATTTT.

The V gene is TRBV5-6, the J gene TRBJ1-1; D is possibly TRBD1 (6 bases). Looked up from germline, CDR1 is SGHDT and CDR2 is YYEEEE. The CDR3 is 14 amino acids. Between the trimmed V and J ends, which lost 0 bases and 2 bases, there was a span of 8 bases. The CDR3 coding sequence is TGTGCCAGCAGCTTGGAGGGGGACAACACTGAAGCTTTCTTT. Translating gives CASSLEGDNTEAFF.

V gene TRBV7-8 combines with J gene TRBJ1-1; no clear D. V lost 1 base and J 7 bases, leaving 7 bases between the germline ends. The CDR3 covers 12 residues. Germline V gives CDR1 SGHVS, CDR2 FQNEAQ. The CDR3 here is CASSLGPSEAFF. In DNA, the CDR3 is TGTGCCAGCAGCTTAGGACCGAGTGAAGCTTTCTTT.

This clonotype was counted a few times. V usage is TRBV12-3 or TRBV12-4 and J usage is TRBJ2-1; possibly TRBD1 or TRBD2 for D (5 bases each). V lost 2 bases and J lost 12, with 23 bases in between. This CDR3 spans 16 amino acids. The CDR3, as DNA: TGTGCCAGCAGTTTAAGTGAAGGACGATGGGACGGCGGGCAGTTCTTC. Translated, it gives CASSLSEGRWDGGQFF.

The V gene is TRBV5-4, the J gene TRBJ2-3; D ambiguous. Per the germline V gene, CDR1 is SGHNT and CDR2 is YYREEE (reference sequence). The V and J ends lost 1 base and 0 bases respectively, with 9 bases between them. The CDR3 extends over 15 amino acids. CDR3 bases: TGTGCCAGCAGCTTGTTCAGTTCAAGCACAGATACGCAGTATTTT. Its translation is CASSLFSSSTDTQYF.

The rearrangement joins TRBV12-3 or TRBV12-4 to TRBJ2-3; 9 bases align to TRBD2. Unmatched junction bases numbered 17, after V lost 8 bases and J lost 8 bases. There are 16 residues in the CDR3. CDR3 sequence reads: CASLPLGGGRGGTQYF. In DNA form, the CDR3 reads TGTGCCAGCCTACCTCTTGGGGGCGGGAGGGGCGGTACGCAGTATTTT.

The chain carries TRBV15 and TRBJ2-3; no clear D. Per germline, CDR1 LNHNV and CDR2 YYDKDF (reference sequence). V shed 0 bases and J shed 3 bases, with 4 bases lying between them. The CDR3 contains 13 residues. CDR3 loop: CATSRDWTDTQYF. For the CDR3, the DNA is TGTGCCACCAGCAGAGATTGGACAGATACGCAGTATTTT.

This clonotype was seen ten or more times. In DNA form, the CDR3 reads TGCAGTGCTAGAGGATGGCGGGATACTAGCACAGATACGCAGTATTTT. This gives the protein CSARGWRDTSTDTQYF. This chain connects TRBV20-1 to TRBJ2-3; D is perhaps TRBD2 (6 bases). Germline V lookup: CDR1 DFQATT, CDR2 SNEGSKA (reference sequence). The CDR3 spans 16 residues. V was trimmed by 1 base and J by 0 bases, leaving 14 bases between them.

The V and J genes are TRBV5-1 and TRBJ2-7; 13 positions match TRBD2. J was trimmed by 1 base and V by 2 bases; bases with no gene match: 6. Looked up from germline, CDR1 is SGHRS and CDR2 is YFSETQ. This CDR3 region has 17 residues. The CDR3 DNA reads TGCGCCAGCAGCTTCAGACTAGCGGGGGGTCAGTCCTACGAGCAGTACTTC. Translated: CASSFRLAGGQSYEQYF.